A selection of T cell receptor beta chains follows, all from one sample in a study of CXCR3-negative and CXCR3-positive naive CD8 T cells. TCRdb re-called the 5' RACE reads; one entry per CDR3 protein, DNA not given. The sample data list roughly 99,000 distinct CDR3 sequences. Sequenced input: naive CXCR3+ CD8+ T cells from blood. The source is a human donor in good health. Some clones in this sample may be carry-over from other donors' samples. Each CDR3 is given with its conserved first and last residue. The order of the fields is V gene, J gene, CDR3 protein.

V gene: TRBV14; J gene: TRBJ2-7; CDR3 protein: CASSQGDTGYEQYF
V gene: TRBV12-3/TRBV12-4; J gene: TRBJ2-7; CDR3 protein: CASTKGHEQYF
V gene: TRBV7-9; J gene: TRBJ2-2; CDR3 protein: CASSLAQTNTGELFF
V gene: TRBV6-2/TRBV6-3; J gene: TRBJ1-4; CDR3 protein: CASTSATNEKLFF
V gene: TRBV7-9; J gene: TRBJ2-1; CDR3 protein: CASSSGGSSYNEQFF
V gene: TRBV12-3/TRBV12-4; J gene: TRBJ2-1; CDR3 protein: CASSFIAGGINEQFF
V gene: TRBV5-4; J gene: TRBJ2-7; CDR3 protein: CASSLEPDNLNEQYF
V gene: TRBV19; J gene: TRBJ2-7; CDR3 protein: CASSIQGTSYEQYF
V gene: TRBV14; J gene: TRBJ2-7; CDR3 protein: CASSPGGEQYF
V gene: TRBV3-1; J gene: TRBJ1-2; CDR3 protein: CASSQADRGNYGYTF
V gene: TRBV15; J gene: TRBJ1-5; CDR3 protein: CATSRDPTLSGSNQPQHF
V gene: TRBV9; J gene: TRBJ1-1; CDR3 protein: CASSVVGMNTEAFF
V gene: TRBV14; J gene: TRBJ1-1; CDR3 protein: CASSPLLEGYTEAFF
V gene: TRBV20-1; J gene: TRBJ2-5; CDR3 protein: CSARDPAGAQETQYF
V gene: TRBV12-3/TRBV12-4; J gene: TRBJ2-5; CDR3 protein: CASSFAGHQETQYF
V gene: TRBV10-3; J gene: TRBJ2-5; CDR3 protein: CAIRKGETQYF
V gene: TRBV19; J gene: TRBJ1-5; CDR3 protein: CASRGGGYRSNQPQHF
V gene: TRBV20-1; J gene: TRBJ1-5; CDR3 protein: CSATSSQEAQPQHF
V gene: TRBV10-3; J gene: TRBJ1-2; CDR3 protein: CAISEITVNYGYTF
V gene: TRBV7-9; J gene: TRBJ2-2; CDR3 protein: CASSFRAPLGTGELFF
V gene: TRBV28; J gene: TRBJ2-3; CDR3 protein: CASSFIGGVNTDTQYF
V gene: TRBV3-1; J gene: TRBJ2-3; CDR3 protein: CASSRQLVATDTQYF
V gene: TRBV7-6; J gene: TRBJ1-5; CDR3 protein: CASSLPWEDGITCSNQPQHF
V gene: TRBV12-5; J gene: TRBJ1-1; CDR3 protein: CASGLGDRVNTEAFF
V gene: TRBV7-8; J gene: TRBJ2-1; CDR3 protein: CASSSSLLAGGRSYNEQFF
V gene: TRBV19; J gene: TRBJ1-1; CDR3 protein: CASGQGSNTEAFF
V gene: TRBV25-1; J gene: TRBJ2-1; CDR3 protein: CASSRVNNEQFF
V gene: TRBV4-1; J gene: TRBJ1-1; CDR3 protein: CASSLRGPADTEAFF
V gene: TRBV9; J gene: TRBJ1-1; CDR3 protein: CASSVVETGTVNTEAFF
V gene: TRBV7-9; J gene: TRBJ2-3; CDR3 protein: CASSPEAYTDTQYF
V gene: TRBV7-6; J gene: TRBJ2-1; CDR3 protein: CASSLSSSGGPYNEQFF
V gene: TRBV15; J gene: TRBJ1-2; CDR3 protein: CATSETAGPSIYF
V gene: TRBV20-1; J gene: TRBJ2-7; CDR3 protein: CSAQADSKSYEQYF
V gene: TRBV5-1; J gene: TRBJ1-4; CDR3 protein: CASSLRSESRDLFF
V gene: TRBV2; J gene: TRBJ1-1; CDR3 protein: CASSAPPDRVGNTEAFF
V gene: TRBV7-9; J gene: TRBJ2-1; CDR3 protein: CASSQLLNSYNEQFF
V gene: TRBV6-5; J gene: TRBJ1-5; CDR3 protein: CASRANSNQPQHF
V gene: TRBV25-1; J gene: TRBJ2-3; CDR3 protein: CASSEMRGGRDTQYF
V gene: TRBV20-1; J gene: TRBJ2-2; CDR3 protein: CSASRDRFNTGELFF
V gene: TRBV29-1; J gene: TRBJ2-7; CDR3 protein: CSVGTVNSYEQYF
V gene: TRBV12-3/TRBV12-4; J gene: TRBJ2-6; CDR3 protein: CASRLTGMRGANVLTF
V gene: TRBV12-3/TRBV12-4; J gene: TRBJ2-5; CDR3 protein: CASSFRGWETQYF
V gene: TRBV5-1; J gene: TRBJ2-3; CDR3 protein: CASSSPGQGGRLWNDTQYF
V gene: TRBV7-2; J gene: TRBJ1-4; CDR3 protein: CASSLTPFDGEGEKLFF
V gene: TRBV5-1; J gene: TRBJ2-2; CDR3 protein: CASRDSNTGELFF
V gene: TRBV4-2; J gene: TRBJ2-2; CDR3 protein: CASRELAGETNTGELFF
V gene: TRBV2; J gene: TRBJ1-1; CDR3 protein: CASSDRDLRGTEAFF
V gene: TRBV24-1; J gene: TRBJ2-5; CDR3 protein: CATSSRGGQQETQYF
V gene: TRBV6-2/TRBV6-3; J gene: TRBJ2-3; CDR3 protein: CASSPYRSTDTQYF
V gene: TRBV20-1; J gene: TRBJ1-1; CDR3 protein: CSGIQGGTEAFF
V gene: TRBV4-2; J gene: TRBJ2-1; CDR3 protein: CASSQETPGLARNEQFF
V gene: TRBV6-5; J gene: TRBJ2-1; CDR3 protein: CASSLQKGATSGLPYNEQFF